Below, 8 T cell receptor beta chains from the same sample are listed, as sequenced in a study of CD8+ T cells in alopecia areata. Isolated RNA was reverse transcribed into cDNA used as the sequencing template. Assay used: immunoSEQ multiplex PCR; TCRdb lists only in-frame clones, some missing. The data show 200,000 to 250,000 clones, with more than 55% seen just once and approximately 4.9% held by the top ten. The sample comprised CD8+ T cells sorted from blood. Source of these receptors: a human donor in good health.

In this sample, this clone turned up a few times. This chain uses TRBV9 with TRBJ1-2; D call uncertain. Germline V CDR1 and CDR2: SGDLS, YYNGEE. The CDR3 spans 11 residues. The V and J ends lost 5 bases and 5 bases respectively, with 7 bases between them. The CDR3 here is CASRPKYGYTF. Written as DNA, the CDR3 is TGTGCCAGCAGGCCGAAGTATGGCTACACCTTC.

The rearrangement joins TRBV7-9 to TRBJ1-5; D might be TRBD1 (5 bases). Trimming cost V 2 bases and J 8 bases, with 7 bases left between them. Per germline, CDR1 SEHNR and CDR2 FQNEAQ (reference sequence). CDR3 length: 12 amino acids. The CDR3 DNA is TGTGCCAGCAGCTTACGGGGGGAGCCCCAGCATTTT. It translates to CASSLRGEPQHF.

This rearrangement joins TRBV19 to TRBJ2-2; D is undetermined. CDR3 length: 13 residues. In germline, CDR1 is LNHDA, CDR2 SQIVND (reference sequence). The V gene lost 3 bases and the J gene lost 4 bases, with 6 bases spanning the gap. CDR3 DNA sequence: TGTGCCAGTAGTATGGTTGGCACCGGGGAGCTGTTTTTT. It encodes CASSMVGTGELFF.

The rearrangement uses TRBV4-1 and TRBJ1-5; D is unclear. The ends were cut back, 0 bases at V and 3 bases at J, with 12 bases in the middle. CDR3 size: 16 residues. Per germline, CDR1 MGHRA and CDR2 YSYEKL. The CDR3 nucleotides are TGCGCCAGCAGCCAAGAATCCGGGCAGAACAATCAGCCCCAGCATTTT. This gives the protein CASSQESGQNNQPQHF.

The chain couples TRBV5-6 to TRBJ1-1, with D perhaps matching TRBD1 (6 bases). The germline CDR1 and CDR2 sequences are SGHDT and YYEEEE. The CDR3 totals 15 residues. V lost 1 base to trimming and J lost 0 bases, with 10 bases between them. The CDR3 coding sequence is TGTGCCAGCAGCTTGTCGACAGGCTTGAACACTGAAGCTTTCTTT. Residues: CASSLSTGLNTEAFF. The variable domain in full, completed from reference TRBV5-6 and TRBJ1-1, reads DAGVTQSPTHLIKTRGQQVTLRCSPKSGHDTVSWYQQALGQGPQFIFQYYEEEERQRGNFPDRFSGHQFPNYSSELNVNALLLGDSALYLCASSLSTGLNTEAFFGQGTRLTVV.

This clone was counted a single time. V gene TRBV7-9 combines with J gene TRBJ1-2; D is possibly TRBD1 (6 bases). Germline V gives CDR1 SEHNR, CDR2 FQNEAQ (reference sequence). V was clipped by 3 bases and J by 3 bases, with 11 bases between them. The CDR3 runs 14 residues. The CDR3, as DNA: TGTGCCAGCAGCTTCCCCTCAGGGGACTATGGCTACACCTTC. It specifies CASSFPSGDYGYTF.

J is TRBJ2-1 and V is TRBV30; TRBD1 is a possible D gene (5 bases). The CDR3 spans 14 residues. Germline loops: CDR1 GTSNPN, CDR2 SVGIG (reference sequence). V was pared by 2 bases and J by 4 bases, with 12 bases between. The CDR3 bases are TGTGCCTGGAGTCGATCCGACAGTTACAATGAGCAGTTCTTC. Its translation is CAWSRSDSYNEQFF.

This rearrangement joins TRBV29-1 to TRBJ2-2; no clear D. V lost 4 bases and J lost 9, with 15 bases in between. The germline V gene has CDR1 SQVTM and CDR2 ANQGSEA. This CDR3 has 13 residues. The chain's CDR3 is CSVGDGSKRELFF. CDR3 sequence (DNA): TGCAGCGTTGGGGATGGGTCCAAGAGGGAGCTGTTTTTT.